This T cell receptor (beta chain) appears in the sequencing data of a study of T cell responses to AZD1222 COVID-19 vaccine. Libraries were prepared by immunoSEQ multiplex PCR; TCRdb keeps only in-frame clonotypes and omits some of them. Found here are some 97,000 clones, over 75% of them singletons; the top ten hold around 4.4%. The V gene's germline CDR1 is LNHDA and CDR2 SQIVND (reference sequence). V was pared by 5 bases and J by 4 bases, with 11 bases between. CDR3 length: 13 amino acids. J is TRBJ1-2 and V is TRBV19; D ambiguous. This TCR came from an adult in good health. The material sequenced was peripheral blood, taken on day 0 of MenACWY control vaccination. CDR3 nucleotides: TGTGCCAGTAGTGAGTCGGGAATCTATGGCTACACCTTC. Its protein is CASSESGIYGYTF. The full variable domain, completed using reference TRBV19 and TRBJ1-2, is DGGITQSPKYLFRKEGQNVTLSCEQNLNHDAMYWYRQDPGQGLRLIYYSQIVNDFQKGDIAEGYSVSREKKESFPLTVTSAQKNPTAFYLCASSESGIYGYTFGSGTRLTVV.